This T cell receptor (beta chain) derives from a study of CD8+CD57+ T cells in acquired aplastic anemia. Study context: Each DNA sample taken from sorted CD4+ and CD8+ cells came to roughly 3.5 ug on average.

The study's findings and limits: For CD8+ Simpson's diversity, patients and controls showed no significant difference. The study identified roughly 31 CD8+ CDR3 sequences shared by patients and controls.

According to the study, genomic DNA was the template for TCR beta VDJ and CDR3 profiling. MiXCR, applied by TCRdb to the reads, yields one record per CDR3 protein. This sample has about 160,000 distinct CDR3 sequences, with around 48% found just once. The sequenced patients had an expansion of CD8+CD57+ cells seen by flow cytometry. Trimming removed 7 bases from V and 2 bases from J, with 21 bases in between. The CDR3 consists of 16 residues. Germline CDR1 and CDR2: SGHTA and FQGNSA. This clonotype was detected once. The antigen is undetermined. This receptor was obtained from a human donor with aplastic anemia. The gene calls are TRBV7-2 and TRBJ2-7; D may be TRBD2 (5 bases). The sample was sorted CD4+, CD8+, or CD8+CD57+ T cells (not recorded which) from PBMCs. CDR3 bases: TGTGCCAGCACGGAAGGAGGTTACGACTTAACCTACGAGCAGTACTTC. This sequence encodes CASTEGGYDLTYEQYF.